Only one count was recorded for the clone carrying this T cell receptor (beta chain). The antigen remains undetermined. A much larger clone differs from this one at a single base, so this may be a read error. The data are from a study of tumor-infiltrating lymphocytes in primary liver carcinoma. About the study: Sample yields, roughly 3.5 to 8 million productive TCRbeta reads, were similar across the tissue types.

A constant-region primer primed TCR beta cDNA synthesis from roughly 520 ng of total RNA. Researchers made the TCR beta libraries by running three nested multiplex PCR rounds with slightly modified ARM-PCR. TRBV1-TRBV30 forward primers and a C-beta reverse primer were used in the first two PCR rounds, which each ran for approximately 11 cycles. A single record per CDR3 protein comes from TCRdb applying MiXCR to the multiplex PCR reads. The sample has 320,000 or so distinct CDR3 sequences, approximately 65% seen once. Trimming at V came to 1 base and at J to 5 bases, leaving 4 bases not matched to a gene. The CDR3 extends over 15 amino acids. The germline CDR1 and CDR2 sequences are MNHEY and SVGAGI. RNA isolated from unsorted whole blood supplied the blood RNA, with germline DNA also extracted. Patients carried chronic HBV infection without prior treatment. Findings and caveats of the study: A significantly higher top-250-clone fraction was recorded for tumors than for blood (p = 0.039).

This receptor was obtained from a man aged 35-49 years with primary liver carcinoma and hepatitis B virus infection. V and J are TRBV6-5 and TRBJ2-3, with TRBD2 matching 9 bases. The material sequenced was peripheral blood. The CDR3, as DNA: TGTGCCAGCAGTTACTTCCTAGCGGGACAAGATACGCAGTATTTT. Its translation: CASSYFLAGQDTQYF.